The entry that follows covers one TCR beta chain sequence. In the authors' workflow: Amplification of reference gene primers provided the estimated nucleated cell counts. TCRdb's copy holds only in-frame clones and misses some; the assay was immunoSEQ multiplex PCR. V, J and clone size reflect that table, while D and trimming were determined from the DNA. Among some 180,000 clones listed, 70% to 90% were seen once. This CDR3 contains 15 residues. The ends lost 2 bases at V and 3 bases at J; junction bases unmatched: 2. Germline loops: CDR1 SGHRS, CDR2 YFSETQ. This entry comes from a study of blood T cell repertoires in COVID-19.

The sequencing input was peripheral blood. The J gene is TRBJ2-2, the V gene TRBV5-1; TRBD1 matches 9 bases. The sequence came from a man aged 55 to 70 with active or convalescent COVID-19. The CDR3 DNA reads as TGCGCCAGCAGCTTCTGGACAGGGGACACCGGGGAGCTGTTTTTT. Encoded protein: CASSFWTGDTGELFF.